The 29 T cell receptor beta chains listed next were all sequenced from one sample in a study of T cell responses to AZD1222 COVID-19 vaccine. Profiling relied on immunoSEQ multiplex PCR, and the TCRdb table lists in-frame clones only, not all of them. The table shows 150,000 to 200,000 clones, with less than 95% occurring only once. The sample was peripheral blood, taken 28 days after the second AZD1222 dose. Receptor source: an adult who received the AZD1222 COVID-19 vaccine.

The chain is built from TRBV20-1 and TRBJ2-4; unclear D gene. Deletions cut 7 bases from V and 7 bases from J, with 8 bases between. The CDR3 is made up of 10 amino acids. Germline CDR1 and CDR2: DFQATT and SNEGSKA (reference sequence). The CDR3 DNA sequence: TGCAGTGTCTTAAGGAACATTCAGTACTTC. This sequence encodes CSVLRNIQYF.

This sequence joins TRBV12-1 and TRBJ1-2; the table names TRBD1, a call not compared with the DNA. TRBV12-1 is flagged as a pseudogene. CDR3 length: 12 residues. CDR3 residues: CASSLDRGGYTF. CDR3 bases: TGTGCCAGCAGCTTGGACAGGGGGGGCTACACCTTC.

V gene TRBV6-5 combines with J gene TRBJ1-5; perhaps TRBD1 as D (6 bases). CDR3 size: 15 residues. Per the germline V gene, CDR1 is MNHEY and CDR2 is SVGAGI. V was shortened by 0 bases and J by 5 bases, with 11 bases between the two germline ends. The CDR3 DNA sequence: TGTGCCAGCAGTTACTCGGGGGCAGGGGATCAGCCCCAGCATTTT. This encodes CASSYSGAGDQPQHF.

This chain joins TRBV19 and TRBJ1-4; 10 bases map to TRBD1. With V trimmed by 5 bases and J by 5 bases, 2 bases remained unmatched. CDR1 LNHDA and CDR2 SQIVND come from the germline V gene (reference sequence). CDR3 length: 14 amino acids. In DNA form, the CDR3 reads TGTGCCAGTAGTGCGACAGGGGGCAATGAAAAACTGTTTTTT. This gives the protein CASSATGGNEKLFF.

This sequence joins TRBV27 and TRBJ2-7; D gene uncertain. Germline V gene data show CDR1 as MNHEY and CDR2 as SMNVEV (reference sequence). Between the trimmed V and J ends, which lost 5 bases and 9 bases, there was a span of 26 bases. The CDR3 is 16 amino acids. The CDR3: CASSLERRTGWSRQYF. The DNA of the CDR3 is TGTGCCAGCAGTCTTGAACGGCGGACCGGGTGGTCGCGGCAGTACTTC.

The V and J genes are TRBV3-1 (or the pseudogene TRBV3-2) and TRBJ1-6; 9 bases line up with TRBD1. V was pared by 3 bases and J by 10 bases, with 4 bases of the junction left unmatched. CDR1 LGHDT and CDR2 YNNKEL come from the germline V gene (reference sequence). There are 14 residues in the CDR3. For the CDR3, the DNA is TGTGCCAGCAGCCAGGACAGGGGTGGCTCACCCCTCCACTTT. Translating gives CASSQDRGGSPLHF.

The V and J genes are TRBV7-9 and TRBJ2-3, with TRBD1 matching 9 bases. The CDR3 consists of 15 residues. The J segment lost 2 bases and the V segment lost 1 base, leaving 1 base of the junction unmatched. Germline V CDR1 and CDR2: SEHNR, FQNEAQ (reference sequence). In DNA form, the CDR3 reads TGTGCCAGCAGCTTAGGGGACAGGGACACAGATACGCAGTATTTT. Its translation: CASSLGDRDTDTQYF. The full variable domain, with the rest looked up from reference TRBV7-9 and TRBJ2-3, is DTGVSQNPRHKITKRGQNVTFRCDPISEHNRLYWYRQTLGQGPEFLTYFQNEAQLEKSRLLSDRFSAERPKGSFSTLEIQRTEQGDSAMYLCASSLGDRDTDTQYFGPGTRLTVL.

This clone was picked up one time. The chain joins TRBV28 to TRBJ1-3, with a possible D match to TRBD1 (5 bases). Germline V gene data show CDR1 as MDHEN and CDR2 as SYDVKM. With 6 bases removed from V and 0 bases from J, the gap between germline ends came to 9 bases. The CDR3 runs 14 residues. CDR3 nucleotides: TGTGCCAGCAGCCCGGACACCTCTGGAAACACCATATATTTT. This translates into CASSPDTSGNTIYF. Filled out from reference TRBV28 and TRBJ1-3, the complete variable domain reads DVKVTQSSRYLVKRTGEKVFLECVQDMDHENMFWYRQDPGLGLRLIYFSYDVKMKEKGDIPEGYSVSREKKERFSLILESASTNQTSMYLCASSPDTSGNTIYFGEGSWLTVV.

CDR3 residues: CASSQESGGETDTQYF. In DNA form, the CDR3 reads TGTGCCAGCAGCCAAGAATCGGGGGGCGAGACAGATACGCAGTATTTT. This chain joins TRBV3-1 (or the pseudogene TRBV3-2) and TRBJ2-3; maybe TRBD2 (7 bases). The germline V gene has CDR1 LGHDT and CDR2 YNNKEL (reference sequence). The length of the CDR3 is 16 residues. The V gene lost 0 bases and the J gene lost 3 bases, with 13 bases spanning the gap.

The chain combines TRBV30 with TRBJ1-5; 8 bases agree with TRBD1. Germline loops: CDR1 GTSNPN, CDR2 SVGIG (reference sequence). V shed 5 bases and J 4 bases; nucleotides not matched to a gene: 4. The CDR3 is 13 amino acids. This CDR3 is CAWARTGNQPQHF. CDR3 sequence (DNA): TGTGCCTGGGCTAGGACAGGGAATCAGCCCCAGCATTTT.

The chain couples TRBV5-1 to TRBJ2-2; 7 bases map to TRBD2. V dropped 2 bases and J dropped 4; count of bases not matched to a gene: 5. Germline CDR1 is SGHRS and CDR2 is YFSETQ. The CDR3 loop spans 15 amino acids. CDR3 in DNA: TGCGCCAGCAGCTTAAGGCGGGGGAGCACCGGGGAGCTGTTTTTT. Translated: CASSLRRGSTGELFF.

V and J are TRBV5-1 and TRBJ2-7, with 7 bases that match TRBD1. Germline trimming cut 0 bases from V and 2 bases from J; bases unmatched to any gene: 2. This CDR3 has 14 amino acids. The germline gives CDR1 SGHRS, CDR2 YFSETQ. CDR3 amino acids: CASSLGTGAYEQYF. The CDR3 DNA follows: TGCGCCAGCAGCTTGGGTACAGGGGCCTACGAGCAGTACTTC.

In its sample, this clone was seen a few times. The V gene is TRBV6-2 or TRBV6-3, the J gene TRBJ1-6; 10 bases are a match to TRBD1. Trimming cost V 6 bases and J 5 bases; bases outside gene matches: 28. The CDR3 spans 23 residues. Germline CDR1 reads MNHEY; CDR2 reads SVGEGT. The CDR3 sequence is CASRPTNPFRDRGHDRNNSPLHF. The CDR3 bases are TGTGCCAGCAGACCTACGAACCCCTTCCGCGACAGGGGGCACGACCGGAATAATTCACCCCTCCACTTT.

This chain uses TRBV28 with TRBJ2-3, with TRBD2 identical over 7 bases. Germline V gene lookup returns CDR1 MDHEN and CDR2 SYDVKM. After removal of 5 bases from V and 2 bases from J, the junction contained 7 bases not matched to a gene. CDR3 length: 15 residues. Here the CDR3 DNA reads TGTGCCAGCAGTCCCCGAGGGGACTACACAGATACGCAGTATTTT. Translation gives CASSPRGDYTDTQYF.

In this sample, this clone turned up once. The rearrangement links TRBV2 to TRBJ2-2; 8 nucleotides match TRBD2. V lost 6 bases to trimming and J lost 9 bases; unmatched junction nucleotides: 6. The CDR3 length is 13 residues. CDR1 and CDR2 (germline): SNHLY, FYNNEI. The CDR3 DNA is TGTGCCAGCAGCCCCGGGGGGGGACGGGAGCTGTTTTTT. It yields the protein CASSPGGGRELFF.

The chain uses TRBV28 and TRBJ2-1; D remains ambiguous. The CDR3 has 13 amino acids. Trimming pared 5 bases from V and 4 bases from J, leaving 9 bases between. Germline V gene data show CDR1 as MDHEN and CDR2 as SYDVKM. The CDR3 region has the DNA TGTGCCAGCAGTCCCTCGCGGTACAATGAGCAGTTCTTC. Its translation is CASSPSRYNEQFF.

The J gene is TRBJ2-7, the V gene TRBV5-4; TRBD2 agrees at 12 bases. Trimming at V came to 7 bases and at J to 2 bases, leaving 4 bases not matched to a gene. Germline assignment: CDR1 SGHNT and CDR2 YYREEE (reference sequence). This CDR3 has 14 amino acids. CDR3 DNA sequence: TGTGCCAGCCGTCTAGCGGGGGGGCCCTACGAGCAGTACTTC. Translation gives CASRLAGGPYEQYF.

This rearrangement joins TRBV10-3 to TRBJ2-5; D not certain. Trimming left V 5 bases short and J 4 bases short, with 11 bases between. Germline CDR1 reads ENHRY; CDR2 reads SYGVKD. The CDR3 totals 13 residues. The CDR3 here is CAISHGQAETQYF. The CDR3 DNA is TGTGCCATCAGTCATGGTCAAGCAGAGACCCAGTACTTC.

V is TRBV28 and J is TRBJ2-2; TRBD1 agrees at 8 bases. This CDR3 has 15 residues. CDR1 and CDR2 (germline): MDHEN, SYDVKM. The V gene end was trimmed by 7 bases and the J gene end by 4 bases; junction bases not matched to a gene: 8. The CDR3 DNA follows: TGTGCCAGCATATCAGGGGGCGAGGGCACCGGGGAGCTGTTTTTT. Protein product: CASISGGEGTGELFF.

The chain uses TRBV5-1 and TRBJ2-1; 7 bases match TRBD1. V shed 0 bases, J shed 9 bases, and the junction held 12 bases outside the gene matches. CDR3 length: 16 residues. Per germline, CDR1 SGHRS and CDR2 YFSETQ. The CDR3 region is CASSLVTGTVFGEQFF. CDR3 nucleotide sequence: TGCGCCAGCAGCTTGGTTACCGGGACAGTATTCGGTGAGCAGTTCTTC.

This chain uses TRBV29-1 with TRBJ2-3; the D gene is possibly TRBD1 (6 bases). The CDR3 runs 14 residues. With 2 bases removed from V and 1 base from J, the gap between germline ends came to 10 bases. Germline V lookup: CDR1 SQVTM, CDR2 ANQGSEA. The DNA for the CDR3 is TGCAGCGTTGAACCAGGGGCGCGCACAGATACGCAGTATTTT. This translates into CSVEPGARTDTQYF.

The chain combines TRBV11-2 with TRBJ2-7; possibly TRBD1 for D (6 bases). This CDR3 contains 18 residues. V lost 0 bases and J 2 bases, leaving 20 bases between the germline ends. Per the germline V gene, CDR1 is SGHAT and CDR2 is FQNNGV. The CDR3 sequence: CASSLDLGRGLSPYEQYF. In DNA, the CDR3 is TGTGCCAGCAGCTTAGATCTAGGAAGGGGGTTATCCCCCTACGAGCAGTACTTC.

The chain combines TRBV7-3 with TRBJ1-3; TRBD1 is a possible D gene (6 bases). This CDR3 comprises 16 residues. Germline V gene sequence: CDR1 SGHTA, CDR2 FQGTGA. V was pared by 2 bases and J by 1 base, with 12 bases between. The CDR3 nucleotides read TGTGCCAGCAGCTTAGGTCCGACAGGTTCTGGAAACACCATATATTTT. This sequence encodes CASSLGPTGSGNTIYF.

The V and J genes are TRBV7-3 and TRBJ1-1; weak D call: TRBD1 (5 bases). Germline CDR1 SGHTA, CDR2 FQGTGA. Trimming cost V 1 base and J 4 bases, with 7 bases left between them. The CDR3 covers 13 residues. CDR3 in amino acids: CASSLRGTTEAFF. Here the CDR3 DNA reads TGTGCCAGCAGCTTAAGGGGGACCACTGAAGCTTTCTTT. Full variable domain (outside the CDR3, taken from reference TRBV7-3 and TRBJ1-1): GAGVSQTPSNKVTEKGKYVELRCDPISGHTALYWYRQSLGQGPEFLIYFQGTGAADDSGLPNDRFFAVRPEGSVSTLKIQRTERGDSAVYLCASSLRGTTEAFFGQGTRLTVV.

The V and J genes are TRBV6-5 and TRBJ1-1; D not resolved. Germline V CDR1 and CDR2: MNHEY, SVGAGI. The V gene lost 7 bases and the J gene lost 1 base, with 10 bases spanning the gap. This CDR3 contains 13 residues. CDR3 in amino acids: CASTEGANTEAFF. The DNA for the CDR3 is TGTGCCAGCACCGAGGGCGCGAACACTGAAGCTTTCTTT.

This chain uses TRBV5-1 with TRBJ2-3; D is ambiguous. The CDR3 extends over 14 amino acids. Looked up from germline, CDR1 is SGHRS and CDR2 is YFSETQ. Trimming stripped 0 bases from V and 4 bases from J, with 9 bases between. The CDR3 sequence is CASSLDGRPDTQYF. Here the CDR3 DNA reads TGCGCCAGCAGCTTGGATGGAAGACCAGATACGCAGTATTTT.

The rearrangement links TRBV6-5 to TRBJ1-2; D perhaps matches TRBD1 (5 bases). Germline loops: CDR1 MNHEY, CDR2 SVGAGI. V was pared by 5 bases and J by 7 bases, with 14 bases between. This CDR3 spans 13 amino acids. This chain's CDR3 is CASSTPGLGGYTF. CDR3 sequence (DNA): TGTGCCAGCAGTACCCCAGGGTTAGGTGGCTACACCTTC.

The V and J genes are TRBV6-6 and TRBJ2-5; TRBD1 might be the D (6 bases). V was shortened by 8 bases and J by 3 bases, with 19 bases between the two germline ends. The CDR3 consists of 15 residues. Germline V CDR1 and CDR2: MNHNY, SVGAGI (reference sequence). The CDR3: CASGGRGIREETQYF. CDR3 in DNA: TGTGCCAGCGGGGGCAGGGGAATCAGAGAAGAGACCCAGTACTTC.

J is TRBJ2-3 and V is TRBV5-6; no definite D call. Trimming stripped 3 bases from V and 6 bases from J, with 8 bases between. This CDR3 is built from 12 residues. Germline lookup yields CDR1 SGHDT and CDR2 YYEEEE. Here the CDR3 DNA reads TGTGCCAGCAGCTGGAACTGGGATACGCAGTATTTT. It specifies CASSWNWDTQYF. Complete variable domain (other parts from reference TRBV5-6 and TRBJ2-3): DAGVTQSPTHLIKTRGQQVTLRCSPKSGHDTVSWYQQALGQGPQFIFQYYEEEERQRGNFPDRFSGHQFPNYSSELNVNALLLGDSALYLCASSWNWDTQYFGPGTRLTVL.